Below are 17 T cell receptor beta chains sequenced from a single sample in a study of CD8 T cells in Susac syndrome. It was with random hexamers that roughly 0.45 to 1 ug RNA was reverse transcribed. TCRdb reprocessed the immunoSEQ multiplex PCR reads via MiXCR and lists one record per CDR3 protein. The sample shows over 350,000 distinct CDR3 sequences, around 85% of them seen only once. The source material was CD8+ T cells from PBMCs. The receptor source for this set is a human donor with multiple sclerosis.

The chain couples TRBV9 to TRBJ1-3; 7 nucleotides agree with TRBD1. The CDR3 contains 15 residues. Trimming took 3 bases from V and 0 from J; bases not matched to a gene: 3. The germline CDR1 and CDR2 sequences are SGDLS and YYNGEE. CDR3 sequence reads: CASSGGQSSGNTIYF. CDR3 nucleotide sequence: TGTGCCAGCAGCGGGGGACAGAGCTCTGGAAACACCATATATTTT.

This sequence joins TRBV20-1 and TRBJ2-3, with D possibly matching TRBD1 (5 bases). The CDR3 spans 16 residues. Per germline, CDR1 DFQATT and CDR2 SNEGSKA (reference sequence). Trimming cost V 0 bases and J 5 bases, with 18 bases left between them. CDR3 sequence (DNA): TGCAGTGCTAGAGAGGGCCGGACATATCGAGGAGATACGCAGTATTTT. Protein: CSAREGRTYRGDTQYF.

This chain connects TRBV29-1 to TRBJ2-3, with 11 bases that match TRBD2. The junction had 5 bases not matched to a gene; V was cut back by 7 bases and J by 2 bases. The germline V gene encodes CDR1 SQVTM and CDR2 ANQGSEA. CDR3 length: 14 residues. The CDR3 DNA sequence: TGCAGCGCTACGGGACTAGCGGACACAGATACGCAGTATTTT. It translates to CSATGLADTDTQYF.

This chain uses TRBV6-1 with TRBJ1-5; 8 bases align to TRBD1. CDR3 size: 15 residues. From germline, CDR1 is MNHNS and CDR2 SASEGT. The J segment lost 5 bases and the V segment lost 5 bases, leaving 8 bases of the junction unmatched. The CDR3 region is CASSPTGEMDQPQHF. DNA for the CDR3: TGTGCCAGCAGTCCGACAGGGGAAATGGATCAGCCCCAGCATTTT.

J is TRBJ2-3 and V is TRBV11-3, with 9 bases matching TRBD2. Trimming took 3 bases from V and 1 from J; bases not matched to a gene: 11. The CDR3 is made up of 18 amino acids. CDR1 is SGHNT, CDR2 YENEEA, per germline. CDR3 sequence reads: CASSFGGLAGLGTDTQYF. The CDR3 DNA follows: TGTGCCAGCAGCTTCGGAGGGCTAGCGGGACTTGGCACAGATACGCAGTATTTT.

Written as DNA, the CDR3 is TGCGCCAGCAGCTTGGCCTTCAATGCGAACACCGGGGAGCTGTTTTTT. As protein: CASSLAFNANTGELFF. This rearrangement joins TRBV5-1 to TRBJ2-2; no clear D gene. With 0 bases removed from V and 0 bases from J, the gap between germline ends came to 9 bases. CDR1 is SGHRS and CDR2 is YFSETQ in the germline V gene. The CDR3 runs 16 residues. Variable domain in full (rest from reference TRBV5-1 and TRBJ2-2): KAGVTQTPRYLIKTRGQQVTLSCSPISGHRSVSWYQQTPGQGLQFLFEYFSETQRNKGNFPGRFSGRQFSNSRSEMNVSTLELGDSALYLCASSLAFNANTGELFFGEGSRLTVL.

The genes are TRBV7-8 and TRBJ2-2; D tentatively reads TRBD1 or TRBD2 (5 bases each). The ends were cut back, 1 base at V and 6 bases at J, with 15 bases in the middle. The CDR3 runs to 16 residues. Germline CDR1 is SGHVS and CDR2 is FQNEAQ. The CDR3 spells CASSLVGRERPGELFF. Here the CDR3 DNA reads TGTGCCAGCAGCTTAGTCGGCAGGGAGAGGCCCGGGGAGCTGTTTTTT.

The V gene is TRBV9, the J gene TRBJ2-3; D remains unclear. V shed 4 bases and J shed 6 bases, with 9 bases lying between them. Germline V gene data show CDR1 as SGDLS and CDR2 as YYNGEE. The CDR3 spans 12 residues. CDR3 DNA sequence: TGTGCCAGCAGCCGAGACTGGGATACGCAGTATTTT. Protein product: CASSRDWDTQYF.

The chain recombines TRBV9 with TRBJ2-7, with 14 bases matching TRBD2. Trimming cost V 3 bases and J 6 bases; bases outside gene matches: 2. CDR1 and CDR2 (germline): SGDLS, YYNGEE. This CDR3 has 14 amino acids. CDR3 nucleotides: TGTGCCAGCAGCGACGGGACTAGCGGGAGCGAGCAGTACTTC. Its protein is CASSDGTSGSEQYF.

This clonotype was detected once. This sequence joins TRBV30 and TRBJ2-3; D is perhaps TRBD2 (5 bases). The CDR3 extends over 16 amino acids. Trimming cost V 1 base and J 0 bases, with 14 bases left between them. CDR1 and CDR2 from the germline V gene are GTSNPN and SVGIG (reference sequence). In DNA form, the CDR3 reads TGTGCCTGGAGTGAGTTGAGGGTGAGCAGCACAGATACGCAGTATTTT. This translates into CAWSELRVSSTDTQYF.

The rearrangement joins TRBV16 to TRBJ2-1; 9 nucleotides align to TRBD1. Trimming at V came to 5 bases and at J to 7 bases, leaving 9 bases not matched to a gene. Germline loops: CDR1 KGHSY, CDR2 FQNENV. The CDR3 is 15 residues long. The CDR3 sequence is CASSKEGTGTNEQFF. The CDR3 nucleotides are TGTGCCAGCAGCAAGGAGGGGACAGGGACAAATGAGCAGTTCTTC. Full variable domain (missing parts from reference TRBV16 and TRBJ2-1): GEEVAQTPKHLVRGEGQKAKLYCAPIKGHSYVFWYQQVLKNEFKFLISFQNENVFDETGMPKERFSAKCLPNSPCSLEIQATKLEDSAVYFCASSKEGTGTNEQFFGPGTRLTVL.

The chain has TRBV7-6 and TRBJ1-1; possible D gene TRBD1, 5 bases. CDR3 length: 15 residues. Trimming cost V 2 bases and J 4 bases, with 14 bases left between them. CDR1 is SGHVS and CDR2 is FNYEAQ in the germline V gene. The CDR3 DNA sequence: TGTGCCAGCAGCTTACCCCCCCGGGGGGGCACTGAAGCTTTCTTT. This encodes CASSLPPRGGTEAFF.

This clonotype was seen a few times. The chain combines TRBV10-3 with TRBJ2-5; D remains ambiguous. Germline V CDR1 and CDR2: ENHRY, SYGVKD. V dropped 1 base and J dropped 4 bases, with 7 bases sitting between them. The CDR3 covers 13 residues. Here the CDR3 DNA reads TGTGCCATCAGTGAGTTAGAGAGAGAGACCCAGTACTTC. Its protein is CAISELERETQYF.

The rearrangement uses TRBV12-3 or TRBV12-4 and TRBJ1-2; tentatively, D is TRBD1 (5 bases). The CDR3 covers 16 residues. With 7 bases removed from V and 6 bases from J, the gap between germline ends came to 24 bases. The CDR3 protein is CASTWAGRAQVDGYTF. CDR3 nucleotide sequence: TGTGCCAGCACCTGGGCGGGCAGGGCCCAGGTGGATGGCTACACCTTC.

The gene calls are TRBV7-9 and TRBJ2-3, with 8 positions matching TRBD2. CDR3 length: 16 amino acids. Germline trimming cut 3 bases from V and 0 bases from J; bases unmatched to any gene: 5. CDR1 and CDR2 from the germline V gene are SEHNR and FQNEAQ (reference sequence). CDR3 sequence: CASSFLASGSTDTQYF. The CDR3 coding sequence is TGTGCCAGCAGCTTCCTGGCTAGCGGGAGCACAGATACGCAGTATTTT.

V is TRBV14 and J is TRBJ2-7; D may be TRBD1 (5 bases). Per germline, CDR1 SGHDN and CDR2 FVKESK. There are 16 residues in the CDR3. Trimming cost V 1 base and J 0 bases, with 13 bases left between them. In nucleotides, the CDR3 is TGTGCCAGCAGCCAAGCTTTTGGGGCGGACTCCTACGAGCAGTACTTC. Its translation is CASSQAFGADSYEQYF.

The chain carries TRBV29-1 and TRBJ1-1; TRBD1 is a possible D gene (5 bases). The CDR3 is made up of 14 amino acids. V was cut by 8 bases and J by 1 base, with 17 bases left in between. Germline V CDR1 and CDR2: SQVTM, ANQGSEA. The CDR3 DNA is TGCAGCTTCTGTGACATGACAGAGAACACTGAAGCTTTCTTT. Translated, it gives CSFCDMTENTEAFF.